The clone carrying this T cell receptor (beta chain) has only a few counts. The antigen remains unidentified. This sample is part of a study of T cells in Graves' hyperthyroidism and ophthalmopathy. General study points: A 13 V-J signature model discriminated ophthalmopathy versus stable hyperthyroidism.

The CDR3 spans 13 residues. CDR1 is MNHNS and CDR2 is SASEGT in the germline V gene. V shed 4 bases and J shed 4 bases, with 10 bases lying between them. From RNA transcripts, TCR beta CDR3 regions were amplified. The TCR CDR3 was amplified in a first-round RT-PCR using the HTBI primer set. TCRdb passed the multiplex PCR reads through MiXCR, listing each CDR3 protein once. The sample has approximately 400,000 distinct CDR3 sequences, 15% to 18% seen once; the top ten hold around 30%. Sequenced sample: blood. This sequence originates from a woman aged 18-29 years with Graves' hyperthyroidism that later progressed to Graves' ophthalmopathy. This rearrangement joins TRBV6-1 to TRBJ1-2; no definite D call. The DNA for the CDR3 is TGTGCCAGCAGTGCAGGACGGATCTATGGCTACACCTTC. This sequence encodes CASSAGRIYGYTF.